These 12 T cell receptor beta chains originate from one sample sequenced in a study of T-cell memory formation after mild COVID-19. TCRdb called the 5' RACE reads again in MiXCR, with one record for every CDR3 protein. The profile shows 350,000 to 450,000 distinct CDR3 sequences, approximately 24% of them singletons. The sequenced material came from PBMCs or a T cell subset sorted from them (not recorded which). Every receptor here comes from an adult woman who had mild COVID-19 (a few samples of this study predate the infection). Cell type and time point are not known.

This clonotype has a handful of counts. J is TRBJ2-3 and V is TRBV3-1, with D possibly matching TRBD2 (6 bases). Deletions cut 0 bases from V and 8 bases from J, with 12 bases between. Germline V gene lookup returns CDR1 LGHDT and CDR2 YNNKEL (reference sequence). The CDR3 is 14 amino acids. The CDR3 nucleotides read TGTGCCAGCAGCCAAGACGGGAGTCGGGGTACGCAGTATTTT. Protein sequence: CASSQDGSRGTQYF.

This clonotype was seen a handful of times. This chain's CDR3 is CASSWSGGLHEQFF. The CDR3, as DNA: TGTGCCAGCAGCTGGAGCGGGGGGCTCCATGAGCAGTTCTTC. V gene TRBV7-9 combines with J gene TRBJ2-1; 9 positions agree with TRBD2. The CDR3 spans 14 residues. The germline gives CDR1 SEHNR, CDR2 FQNEAQ (reference sequence). With V trimmed by 4 bases and J by 8 bases, 6 bases remained unmatched.

The table lists this clonotype with a few counts. The rearrangement links TRBV30 to TRBJ2-1; the D gene is possibly TRBD1 (8 bases). V was clipped by 4 bases and J by 6 bases, with 16 bases between them. The CDR3 runs to 14 residues. Germline V CDR1 and CDR2: GTSNPN, SVGIG (reference sequence). Here the CDR3 DNA reads TGTGCCTGGATGGAGACAGGGGAGGGCAATGAGCAGTTCTTC. Protein sequence: CAWMETGEGNEQFF.

The genes are TRBV5-1 and TRBJ2-3, with a tentative D call TRBD1 (6 bases). The length of the CDR3 is 15 residues. Trimming removed 0 bases at V and 4 bases at J, with 12 bases between. Germline V lookup: CDR1 SGHRS, CDR2 YFSETQ. The CDR3 nucleotides are TGCGCCAGCAGCTTGGTACAGGGAGTCTCAGATACGCAGTATTTT. Its translation: CASSLVQGVSDTQYF.

In this sample, this clonotype turned up many times. The CDR3 region is CASSQDLASVLSYNEQFF. CDR3 DNA: TGTGCCAGCAGCCAAGATTTGGCCTCAGTACTCTCCTACAATGAGCAGTTCTTC. The V gene is TRBV3-1, the J gene TRBJ2-1; D is unresolved. There are 18 residues in the CDR3. Germline CDR1 is LGHDT and CDR2 is YNNKEL (reference sequence). V was cut by 0 bases and J by 0 bases, with 15 bases left in between.

This clonotype has only a few counts. The J gene is TRBJ2-3, the V gene TRBV12-3 or TRBV12-4; no definite D call. Trimming stripped 6 bases from V and 1 base from J, with 14 bases between. The CDR3 contains 15 residues. The CDR3 here is CASSPNSARTDTQYF. The CDR3 DNA follows: TGTGCCAGCAGCCCAAACTCCGCACGCACAGATACGCAGTATTTT.

This clonotype showed up just a few times. The rearrangement joins TRBV7-2 to TRBJ1-1; D is uncertain. This CDR3 is built from 16 residues. With 1 base removed from V and 6 bases from J, the gap between germline ends came to 18 bases. The germline CDR1 and CDR2 sequences are SGHTA and FQGNSA. Here the CDR3 reads CASSLDFLGLSPEAFF. The CDR3 DNA follows: TGTGCCAGCAGCTTAGATTTTTTGGGTTTGTCTCCTGAAGCTTTCTTT.

The chain has TRBV20-1 and TRBJ2-5; TRBD1 matches 9 bases. The length of the CDR3 is 14 residues. In germline, CDR1 is DFQATT, CDR2 SNEGSKA (reference sequence). V shed 5 bases, J shed 4 bases, and the junction held 8 bases outside the gene matches. In DNA form, the CDR3 reads TGCAGTGCTCTCACCGACAGGGGGATAGAGACCCAGTACTTC. The encoded protein is CSALTDRGIETQYF.

This clonotype was counted a few times. V is TRBV7-2 and J is TRBJ2-3; D perhaps matches TRBD2 (5 bases). From germline, CDR1 is SGHTA and CDR2 FQGNSA. The CDR3 runs to 15 residues. With 5 bases removed from V and 9 bases from J, the gap between germline ends came to 21 bases. The CDR3 DNA is TGTGCCAGCAGCCTCTTTGTGTGGGAGAAGCGGACGCAGTATTTT. Translating it yields CASSLFVWEKRTQYF.

This clonotype has only a few counts. The chain joins TRBV20-1 to TRBJ2-3, with 15 positions matching TRBD2. Germline V gene lookup returns CDR1 DFQATT and CDR2 SNEGSKA (reference sequence). The CDR3 runs 18 residues. The V and J ends lost 6 bases and 1 base, in that order; junction bases with no gene match: 11. CDR3 sequence (DNA): TGCAGTGCCCATTCCGGACTAGCGGGGGGGCGTGGCACAGATACGCAGTATTTT. Its protein product is CSAHSGLAGGRGTDTQYF.

As to this clonotype: A much more abundant neighbour one base away suggests this may be a read error. J is TRBJ2-7 and V is TRBV11-3, with 8 bases fitting TRBD1. The CDR3 totals 13 residues. The trim removed 3 bases at V and 4 bases at J, leaving 2 bases unmatched. The germline V gene encodes CDR1 SGHNT and CDR2 YENEEA. CDR3 protein: CASSLDREYEQYF. For the CDR3, the DNA is TGTGCCAGCAGCTTGGACAGGGAGTACGAGCAGTACTTC.

V usage is TRBV20-1 and J usage is TRBJ2-7; TRBD2 matches at 8 bases. V dropped 5 bases and J dropped 0; count of bases not matched to a gene: 6. The germline V gene encodes CDR1 DFQATT and CDR2 SNEGSKA (reference sequence). This CDR3 spans 14 amino acids. This CDR3 reads CSAGSGRFSYEQYF. The CDR3 region has the DNA TGCAGTGCTGGGAGCGGGAGATTCTCCTACGAGCAGTACTTC.